This T cell receptor (beta chain) was sequenced during a study of patients and donors after allogeneic stem cell transplantation. TCRdb used MiXCR to reprocess the RT-PCR reads, holding one entry per CDR3 protein. The repertoire includes approximately 140,000 distinct CDR3 sequences, approximately 40% of them detected once, and roughly 52% sits in the top ten. The CDR3 consists of 15 residues. J gave up 2 bases and V 5 bases, and 8 bases lay outside the gene matches. The genes are TRBV12-3 or TRBV12-4 and TRBJ2-7, with 8 bases lining up with TRBD1. Sequenced sample: blood, either unsorted or a sorted T cell fraction (not recorded which). The receptor was isolated from a human donor who was either an allogeneic HSCT recipient or a stem cell or donor lymphocyte infusion donor (not recorded which). It is not recorded whose cells these are; they may come from a transplant donor. CDR3 DNA sequence: TGTGCCAGCAGTCAGGGGACAGGCCTTACCTACGAGCAGTACTTC. This sequence encodes CASSQGTGLTYEQYF.